This T cell receptor (beta chain) appears in the sequencing data of a study of human T cells and chemical hapten exposure. As for time point: healthy volunteer bleed at 6 weeks. Unfractionated whole blood yielded the extracted total RNA. Source study methods: A typical sample had 75,000 to 100,000 TCRs, with about 20,000 to 750,000 overall. TCRdb re-called the RACE reads through MiXCR, storing one row per CDR3 protein. The authors' filters were not applied to this entry. Of approximately 59,000 distinct CDR3 sequences detected, around 6.5% appear once; the ten largest clones hold about 3.4%. Study conclusions and caveats: Unchanged with DPC sensitization were TCRs above 1 in 1000 frequency.

Trimming took 6 bases from V and 5 from J; bases not matched to a gene: 7. This CDR3 region has 13 residues. Looked up from germline, CDR1 is DFQATT and CDR2 is SNEGSKA (reference sequence). Only a few counts were recorded for this clonotype. Antigen unknown. The sequenced sample consisted of whole blood. The rearrangement links TRBV20-1 to TRBJ2-3, with 8 bases aligning to TRBD2. This clonotype was obtained from a female donor in good health. Some clones in this sample may be carry-over from other donors' samples. CDR3 bases: TGCAGTGCGAATTCGCTAGCGGGAGATACGCAGTATTTT. It translates to CSANSLAGDTQYF.